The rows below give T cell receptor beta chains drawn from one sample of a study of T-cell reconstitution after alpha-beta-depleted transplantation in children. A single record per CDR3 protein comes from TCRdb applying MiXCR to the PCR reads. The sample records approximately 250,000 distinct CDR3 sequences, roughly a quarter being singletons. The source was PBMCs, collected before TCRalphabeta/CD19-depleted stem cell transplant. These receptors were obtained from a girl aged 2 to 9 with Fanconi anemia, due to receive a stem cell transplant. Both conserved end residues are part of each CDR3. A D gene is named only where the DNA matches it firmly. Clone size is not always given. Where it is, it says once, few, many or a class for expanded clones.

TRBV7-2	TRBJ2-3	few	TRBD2	TGTGCCAGCAGCCACTTAGCGGGGGGTAGCACAGATACGCAGTATTTT	CASSHLAGGSTDTQYF
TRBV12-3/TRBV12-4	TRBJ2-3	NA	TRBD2	TGTGCCAGCAGTTTCCGAGGGGTAGCGGGGCATAGACCAGATACGCAGTATTTT	CASSFRGVAGHRPDTQYF
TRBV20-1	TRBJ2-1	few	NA	TGCAGTGCTAGAGTGATCGGGACCTACAATGAGCAGTTCTTC	CSARVIGTYNEQFF
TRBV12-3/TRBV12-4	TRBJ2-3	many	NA	TGTGCCAGCAGTTTAGCCCAGTATTCTACAGATACGCAGTATTTT	CASSLAQYSTDTQYF
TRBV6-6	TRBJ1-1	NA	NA	TGTGCCCTAGGGGGGCTGAACACTGAAGCTTTCTTT	CALGGLNTEAFF
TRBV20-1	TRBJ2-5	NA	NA	TGCAGTGCTAGATTTCCAGCGGAGACCCAGTACTTC	CSARFPAETQYF
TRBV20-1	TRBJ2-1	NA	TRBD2	TGCAGTGCTAGAGATCCTAGCGGGGACCACAATGAGCAGTTCTTC	CSARDPSGDHNEQFF
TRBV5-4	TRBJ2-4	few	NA	TGTGCCAGCAGCTTGTCTGCCGGCGTAGCCAAAAACATTCAGTACTTC	CASSLSAGVAKNIQYF
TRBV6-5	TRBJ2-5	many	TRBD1	TGTGCCAGCAGTCCGGACAGGGTAGAAGAGACCCAGTACTTC	CASSPDRVEETQYF
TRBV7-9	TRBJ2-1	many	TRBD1	TGTGCCAGCAGCTTAGAGGGACAGTTCTGGAATGAGCAGTTCTTC	CASSLEGQFWNEQFF
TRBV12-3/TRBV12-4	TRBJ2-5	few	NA	TGTGCCAGCAGTGTCCCCGGGGGAGAGACCCAGTACTTC	CASSVPGGETQYF
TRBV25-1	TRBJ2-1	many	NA	TGTGCCAGCAGTGTCTCGGCAGGGGATTTCAATGAGCAGTTCTTC	CASSVSAGDFNEQFF
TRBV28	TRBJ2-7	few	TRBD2	TGTGCCAGCAGTCCGCCCGCTAGCGGCTCCTACGAGCAGTACTTC	CASSPPASGSYEQYF
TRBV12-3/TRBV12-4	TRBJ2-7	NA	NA	TGTGCCAGCAGTTTGTGGAGGGGGGGCTCTTACGAGCAGTACTTC	CASSLWRGGSYEQYF
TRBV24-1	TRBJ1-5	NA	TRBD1	TGTGCCACCAGTGATGTGGACAGGGCGCAGCCCCAGCATTTT	CATSDVDRAQPQHF
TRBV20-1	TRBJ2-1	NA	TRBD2	TGCAGTGCCACGACTAGCGGGAGGGGCCACAATGAGCAGTTCTTC	CSATTSGRGHNEQFF
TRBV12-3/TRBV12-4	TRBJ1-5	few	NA	TGTGCCAGCAGTTTCGGCGGGGAGTGGTTTAATCAGCCCCAGCATTTT	CASSFGGEWFNQPQHF
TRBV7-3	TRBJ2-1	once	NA	NA	CASSAPGLAGQSSSYNEQFF
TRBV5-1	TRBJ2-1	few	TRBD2	TGCGCCAGCAGCTCCGGGACTAGCGGCAATGAGCAGTTCTTC	CASSSGTSGNEQFF
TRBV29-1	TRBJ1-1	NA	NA	TGCAGCGTTGAGTTCTCAGTGAACACTGAAGCTTTCTTT	CSVEFSVNTEAFF
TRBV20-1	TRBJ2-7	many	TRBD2	TGCAGTGCTAGACCGGGACTAGGGTCCTACGAGCAGTACTTC	CSARPGLGSYEQYF
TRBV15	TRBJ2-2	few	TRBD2	TGTGCCACCAGCAGGGATAGACTAGCGGGAGGGCTTCGGGGGGAGCTGTTTTTT	CATSRDRLAGGLRGELFF
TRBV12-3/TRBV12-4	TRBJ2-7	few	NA	TGTGCCAGCAGTTTAAGGACGAAACACGAGCAGTACTTC	CASSLRTKHEQYF
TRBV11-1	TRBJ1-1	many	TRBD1	TGTGCCAGCAGCAAAGGTTGGACAGGGGTTACTGAAGCTTTCTTT	CASSKGWTGVTEAFF
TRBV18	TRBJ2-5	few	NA	TGTGCCAGCAGCCCGGGGACCCAAGAGACCCAGTACTTC	CASSPGTQETQYF
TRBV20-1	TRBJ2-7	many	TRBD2	TGCAGTGCTAGCTCTAGCGGGGCACTCTACGAGCAGTACTTC	CSASSSGALYEQYF
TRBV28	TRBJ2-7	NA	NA	TGTGCCAGCAGTTTAGAGGTCACGGACGAGCAGTACTTC	CASSLEVTDEQYF
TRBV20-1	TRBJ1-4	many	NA	TGCAGTGCCCTAGATGAAGAAAAACTGTTTTTT	CSALDEEKLFF
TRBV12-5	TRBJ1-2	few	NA	TGTGCTAGTGGTTTACAAAGGCAGGAATGGGGGGGGAGAAACGCCCCTTATGGCTACACCTTC	CASGLQRQEWGGRNAPYGYTF
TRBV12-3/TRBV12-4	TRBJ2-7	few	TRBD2	TGTGCCAGCAGTTTTCCCGAAGTTTATTCCGGGGGCTCAGCGGGAGGTGTGAACGAGCAGTACTTC	CASSFPEVYSGGSAGGVNEQYF
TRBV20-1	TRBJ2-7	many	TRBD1	TGCAGTGCTCCGGGACAGGAGAACTACGAGCAGTACTTC	CSAPGQENYEQYF
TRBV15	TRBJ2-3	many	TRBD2	TGTGCCACCAGCGAAGTACTAGCGGGGCCTAGCACAGATACGCAGTATTTT	CATSEVLAGPSTDTQYF
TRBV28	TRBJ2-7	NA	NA	TGTGCCAGCAGTTCCCAGGTCTACGAGCAGTACTTC	CASSSQVYEQYF
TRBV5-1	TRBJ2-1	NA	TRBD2	TGCGCCAGCAGCTTGGGCGGATTGACTAGCGGGGCCCAGTCCTACAATGAGCAGTTCTTC	CASSLGGLTSGAQSYNEQFF